These T cell receptor beta chains were read from a single sample in a study of blood T cell repertoires in COVID-19. The repertoire was sequenced with immunoSEQ multiplex PCR; TCRdb's copy has only in-frame clones and lacks some. The sample lists 89,000 or so clones, more than 80% seen once, with 2.7% in the top ten. The sequencing input was peripheral blood. The source is a middle-aged man with COVID-19, enrolled during active disease. The conserved cysteine and the conserved F or W are not part of the CDR3 here. Each record gives: D gene, J gene, V gene, CDR3 protein. A D gene is named only where the DNA matches it firmly.

>TRBD1|TRBJ2-2|TRBV4-2
ASSQSLGQIFTGELF
>NA|TRBJ1-2|TRBV3-1/TRBV3-2
ASGQGLASYT
>NA|TRBJ2-1|TRBV18
ASSPPRGGRYNEQF
>NA|TRBJ1-2|TRBV28
ASSLIAGGGAEFGYT
>NA|TRBJ2-7|TRBV20-1
SATGGYEQY
>TRBD1|TRBJ2-7|TRBV7-3
ASSLNRGYEQY
>TRBD1|TRBJ1-4|TRBV30
AWSSGQGSFNEKLF
>NA|TRBJ1-2|TRBV4-1
ASSQSLGGMYGYT
>NA|TRBJ2-7|TRBV7-3
ASSLKGTDYEQY
>TRBD1|TRBJ2-2|TRBV4-3
ASSRTGDTGELF
>TRBD1|TRBJ2-1|TRBV11-3
ASSPQDRAYNEQF
>NA|TRBJ2-2|TRBV7-3
ASSLTGNRMNTGELF
>NA|TRBJ2-1|TRBV9
ASSPTGAGAWYNEQF
>TRBD2|TRBJ2-1|TRBV7-2
ASSPPGLAGGLRF
>TRBD1|TRBJ2-7|TRBV2
ASIEQGGYEQY
>NA|TRBJ1-1|TRBV5-4
ASSMLSGENTEAF
>TRBD1|TRBJ2-7|TRBV5-4
ASSPETGTYEQY
>TRBD1|TRBJ2-3|TRBV30
AWSTGQFHTDTQY
>TRBD2|TRBJ2-7|TRBV7-2
ASSPSGGGYYEQY
>TRBD1|TRBJ1-4|TRBV23-1
ASSQSWTGAEKLF
>TRBD2|TRBJ2-1|TRBV10-2
ASSLSGGALEQF
>NA|TRBJ1-1|TRBV6-6
ASRHRKEGTEAF
>NA|TRBJ1-1|TRBV9
ASSVEQKHTEAF
>NA|TRBJ1-1|TRBV7-3
ASSLNSNTEAF
>NA|TRBJ1-3|TRBV28
ASSERLDLSGNTIY
>NA|TRBJ2-3|TRBV27
ASSLYETQITDTQY
>NA|TRBJ1-1|TRBV24-1
ATSDSGGANTEAF
>NA|TRBJ2-7|TRBV7-9
ASSLDVGTYEQY
>TRBD2|TRBJ2-2|TRBV4-2
ASSRGGRTPGELF
>TRBD1|TRBJ2-1|TRBV7-2
ASTPHGTGSYNEQF
>TRBD2|TRBJ2-7|TRBV2
ASSTSGGAYEQY
>TRBD1|TRBJ1-1|TRBV3-1/TRBV3-2
ASSQVRTGRGTEAF
>NA|TRBJ2-3|TRBV15
ATSRGGGHLLSDTQY
>TRBD2|TRBJ2-1|TRBV4-2
ASSQEAGGPLGEQF
>NA|TRBJ2-2|TRBV10-3
AISDAGAVTGELF
>NA|TRBJ1-5|TRBV29-1
SVGGVEGQPQH